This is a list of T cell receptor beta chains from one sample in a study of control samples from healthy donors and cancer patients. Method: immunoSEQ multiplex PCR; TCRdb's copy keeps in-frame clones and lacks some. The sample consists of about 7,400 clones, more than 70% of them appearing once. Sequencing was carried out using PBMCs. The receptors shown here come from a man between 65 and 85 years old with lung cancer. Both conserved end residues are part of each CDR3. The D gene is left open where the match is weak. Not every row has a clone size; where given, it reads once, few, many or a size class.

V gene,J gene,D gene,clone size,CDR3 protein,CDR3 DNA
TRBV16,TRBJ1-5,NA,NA,CASSLTGQGNQPQHF,TGTGCCAGCAGCCTGACGGGGCAGGGAAATCAGCCCCAGCATTTT
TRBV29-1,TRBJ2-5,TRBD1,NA,CSVDRTGVETQYF,TGCAGCGTCGACCGGACAGGGGTCGAGACCCAGTACTTC
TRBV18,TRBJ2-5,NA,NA,CASFAGVPGGTQYF,TGTGCCAGTTTCGCAGGGGTGCCCGGGGGGACCCAGTACTTC
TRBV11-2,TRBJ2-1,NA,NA,CASSLLGLNYNEQFF,TGTGCCAGCAGCTTATTGGGACTTAACTACAATGAGCAGTTCTTC
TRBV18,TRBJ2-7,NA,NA,CASSPGIQTYEQYF,TGTGCCAGCTCACCAGGTATCCAAACCTACGAGCAGTACTTC
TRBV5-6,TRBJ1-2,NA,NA,CASSLVGMEGAYGYTF,TGTGCCAGCAGCTTGGTGGGGATGGAGGGAGCCTATGGCTACACCTTC
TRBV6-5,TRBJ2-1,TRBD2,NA,CASRKGTSGTQFF,TGTGCCAGCAGGAAGGGGACTAGCGGGACCCAGTTCTTC
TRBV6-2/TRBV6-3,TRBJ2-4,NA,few,CASSYSTSVSMANIQYF,TGTGCCAGCAGTTACTCGACGTCTGTGAGTATGGCGAACATTCAGTACTTC
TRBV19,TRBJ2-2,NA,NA,CASSVGPSKGSGTGELFF,TGTGCCAGTAGTGTCGGCCCCTCCAAAGGGAGCGGCACCGGGGAGCTGTTTTTT
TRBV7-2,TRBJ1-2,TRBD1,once,CASSLGQGGGYTF,TGTGCCAGCAGCTTAGGACAGGGTGGAGGCTACACCTTC
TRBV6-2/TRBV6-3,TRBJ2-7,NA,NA,CASSPLLVGEQYF,TGTGCCAGCAGTCCCCTACTAGTAGGCGAGCAGTACTTC
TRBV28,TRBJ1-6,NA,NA,CASSLKVGWKVPLHF,TGTGCCAGCAGTTTGAAAGTCGGGTGGAAAGTCCCCCTCCACTTT
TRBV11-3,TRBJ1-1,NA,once,CASSLDGGREKNTEAFF,TGTGCCAGCAGCTTAGATGGGGGCAGGGAAAAGAACACTGAAGCTTTCTTT
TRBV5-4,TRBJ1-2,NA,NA,CASSGPGPSRTTTNYGYTF,TGTGCCAGCAGCGGGCCGGGACCCTCCAGAACAACCACTAACTATGGCTACACCTTC
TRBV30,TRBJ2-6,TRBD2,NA,CAAPGLAGAGANVLTF,TGTGCCGCCCCGGGACTAGCGGGAGCAGGGGCCAACGTCCTGACTTTC
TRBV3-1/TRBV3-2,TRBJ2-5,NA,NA,CASSRSRVQETQYF,TGTGCCAGCAGCCGCTCCAGGGTACAAGAGACCCAGTACTTC
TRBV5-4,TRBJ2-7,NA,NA,CASSRGMVAYEQYF,TGTGCCAGCAGTCGAGGGATGGTGGCCTACGAGCAGTACTTC
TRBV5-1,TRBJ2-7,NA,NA,CASSLGGRAYEQYF,TGCGCCAGCAGCTTGGGGGGACGGGCCTACGAGCAGTACTTC
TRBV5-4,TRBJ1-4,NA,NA,CASSLTGNEKLFF,TGTGCCAGCAGCTTGACGGGGAATGAAAAACTGTTTTTT
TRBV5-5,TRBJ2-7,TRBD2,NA,CASSFSSGNYEQYF,TGTGCCAGCAGCTTTTCTAGCGGAAACTACGAGCAGTACTTC
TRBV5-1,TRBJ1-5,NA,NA,CASSLGYGNNQPQHF,TGCGCCAGCAGCTTGGGTTACGGGAACAATCAGCCCCAGCATTTT
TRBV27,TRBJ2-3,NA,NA,CASSTRGQYTDTQYF,TGTGCCAGCAGTACAAGGGGTCAGTACACAGATACGCAGTATTTT
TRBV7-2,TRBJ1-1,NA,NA,CASSLVEGEAFF,TGTGCCAGCAGCTTAGTGGAAGGGGAAGCTTTCTTT
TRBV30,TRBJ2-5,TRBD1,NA,CAWSVFSWDRVQETQYF,TGTGCCTGGAGTGTATTCTCTTGGGACAGGGTCCAAGAGACCCAGTACTTC
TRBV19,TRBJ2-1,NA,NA,CASSAGYSAISYNEQFF,TGTGCCAGTAGCGCCGGGTATAGCGCCATCTCCTACAATGAGCAGTTCTTC
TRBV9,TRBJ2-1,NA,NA,CASSVATRVNEQFF,TGTGCCAGCAGCGTAGCTACCAGGGTCAATGAGCAGTTCTTC
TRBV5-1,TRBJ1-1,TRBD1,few,CASSWPRQGGTEAFF,TGCGCCAGCAGCTGGCCCCGACAGGGAGGCACTGAAGCTTTCTTT
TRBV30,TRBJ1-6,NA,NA,CAWSRVGSREGNSPLHF,TGTGCCTGGAGTCGAGTCGGGTCGAGGGAGGGGAATTCACCCCTCCACTTT
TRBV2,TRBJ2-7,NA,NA,CASTETDSYEQYF,TGTGCCAGCACTGAGACAGACTCCTACGAGCAGTACTTC
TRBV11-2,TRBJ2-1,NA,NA,CASSFEVLSYNEQFF,TGTGCCAGCAGCTTCGAAGTACTCTCCTACAATGAGCAGTTCTTC
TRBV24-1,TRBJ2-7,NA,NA,CATSPGRSGHYEQYF,TGTGCCACCAGCCCGGGCCGTTCAGGGCACTACGAGCAGTACTTC
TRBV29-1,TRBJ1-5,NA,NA,CSVSDSINQPQHF,TGCAGCGTCTCTGACAGTATCAATCAGCCCCAGCATTTT
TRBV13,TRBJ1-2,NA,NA,CASSTPSGGFYGYTF,TGTGCCAGCAGCACCCCATCGGGGGGGTTTTATGGCTACACCTTC
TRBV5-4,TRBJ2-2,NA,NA,CASSRQVDGNTGELFF,TGTGCCAGCAGCCGTCAAGTCGACGGAAACACCGGGGAGCTGTTTTTT